The T cell receptor (beta chain) under discussion was sequenced for a study of blood T cells in healthy people across ages. Study-wide context: About one barcoded beta molecule was captured per two T cells (by template switching). Study-level results: No one knew whether donors had CMV, which possibly confounded expanded clonotype changes. Naive T cell percentage showed a strong correlation with the diversity of TCR beta.

Next came a second PCR, run for roughly 7 to 12 cycles, which used a sample-barcoded 5' primer along with a J-beta primer mix. Using its own MiXCR run on the 5' RACE reads, TCRdb lists one record per CDR3 protein. The data hold 700,000 to 850,000 distinct CDR3 sequences, with 35% to 40% observed a single time. Germline V lookup: CDR1 SQVTM, CDR2 ANQGSEA. The CDR3 consists of 12 residues. V was cut by 7 bases and J by 4 bases, with 13 bases left in between. Sample donors were healthy Caucasian individuals that came from Russia, aged 6 to 90. This clonotype appeared many times. Its antigen is as yet unknown.

The sequencing input was blood. This receptor was identified in a man between 18 and 35 years old in good health. The chain recombines TRBV29-1 with TRBJ1-1; perhaps TRBD1 as D (5 bases). DNA of the CDR3: TGCAGCGCCAAGAATCAGGGCACTGAAGCTTTCTTT. Translation: CSAKNQGTEAFF.